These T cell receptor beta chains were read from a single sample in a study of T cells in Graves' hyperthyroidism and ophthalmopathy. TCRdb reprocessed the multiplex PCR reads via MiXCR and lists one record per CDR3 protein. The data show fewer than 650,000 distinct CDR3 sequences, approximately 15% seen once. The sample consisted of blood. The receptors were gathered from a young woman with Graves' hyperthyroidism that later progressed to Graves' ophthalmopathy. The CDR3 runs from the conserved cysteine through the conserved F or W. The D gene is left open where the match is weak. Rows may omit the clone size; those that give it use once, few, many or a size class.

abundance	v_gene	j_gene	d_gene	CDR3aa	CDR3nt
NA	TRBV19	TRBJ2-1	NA	CASSTAPMNEQFF	TGTGCCAGTAGTACGGCGCCCATGAATGAGCAGTTCTTC
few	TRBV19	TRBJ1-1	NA	CASSPYVAANTEAFF	TGTGCCAGTAGTCCTTACGTGGCTGCGAACACTGAAGCTTTCTTT
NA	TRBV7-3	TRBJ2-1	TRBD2	CASSWTGGKANEQFF	TGTGCCAGCAGCTGGACGGGGGGGAAAGCAAATGAGCAGTTCTTC
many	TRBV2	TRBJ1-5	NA	CASTLVHRIGDQPQHF	TGTGCCAGCACTCTGGTTCACCGAATTGGGGATCAGCCCCAGCATTTT
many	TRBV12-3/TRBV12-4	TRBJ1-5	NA	CASSLKGNQPQHF	TGTGCCAGCAGTTTAAAAGGGAATCAGCCCCAGCATTTT
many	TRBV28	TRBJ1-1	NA	CASSSSGTEAFF	TGTGCCAGCAGTTCTAGCGGCACTGAAGCTTTCTTT
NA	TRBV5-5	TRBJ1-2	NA	CASSLDPSGAKGLNYGYTF	TGTGCCAGCAGCTTGGATCCCTCGGGGGCGAAAGGGTTGAACTATGGCTACACCTTC
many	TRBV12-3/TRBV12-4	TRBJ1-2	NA	CASSHNRTAGQRNYGYTF	TGTGCCAGCAGCCACAACCGGACAGCCGGACAGCGTAACTATGGCTACACCTTC
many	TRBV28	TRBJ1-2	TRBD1	CASRIPGGLNYGYTF	TGTGCCAGCAGAATTCCAGGGGGCTTGAACTATGGCTACACCTTC
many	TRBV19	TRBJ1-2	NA	CASSSWRGLNGYTF	TGTGCCAGTAGTTCCTGGAGGGGGTTAAATGGCTACACCTTC
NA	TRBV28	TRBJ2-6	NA	CASSSFYPLYTSGANVLTF	TGTGCCAGCAGTTCCTTCTACCCACTTTACACCTCCGGGGCCAACGTCCTGACTTTC
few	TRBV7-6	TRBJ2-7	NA	CASSLASRDEQYF	TGTGCCAGCAGCTTAGCCAGCCGCGACGAGCAGTACTTC
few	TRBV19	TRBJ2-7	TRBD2	CASSWRETGEQYF	TGTGCCAGTAGTTGGCGGGAGACGGGGGAGCAGTACTTC
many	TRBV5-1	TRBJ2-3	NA	CASSLGGTDSTDTQYF	TGCGCCAGCAGTCTTGGAGGGACAGACAGCACAGATACGCAGTATTTT
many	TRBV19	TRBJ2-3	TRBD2	CASSIGTSVTDTQYF	TGTGCCAGTAGTATTGGAACTAGCGTCACAGATACGCAGTATTTT
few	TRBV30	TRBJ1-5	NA	CAWCFGRNQPQHF	TGTGCCTGGTGTTTCGGGCGAAATCAGCCCCAGCATTTT
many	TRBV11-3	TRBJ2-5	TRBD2	CASSLGGSGETQYF	TGTGCCAGCAGCTTAGGCGGGAGTGGAGAGACCCAGTACTTC
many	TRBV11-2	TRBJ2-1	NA	CASSLVPEEQFF	TGTGCCAGCAGCTTAGTTCCGGAGGAGCAGTTCTTC
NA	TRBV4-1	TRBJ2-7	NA	CASSQSRSDEQYF	TGCGCCAGCAGCCAGAGCCGTTCGGACGAGCAGTACTTC
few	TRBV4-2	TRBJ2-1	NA	CASSYPLVGDEQFF	TGTGCCAGCAGCTACCCACTAGTAGGCGATGAGCAGTTCTTC
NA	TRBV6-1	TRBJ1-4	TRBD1	CASSTPPGQVVEKLFF	TGTGCCAGCAGTACCCCTCCGGGACAGGTGGTTGAAAAACTGTTTTTT
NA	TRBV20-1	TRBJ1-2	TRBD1	CSARRDSTNYGYTF	TGCAGTGCTAGAAGGGACAGCACTAACTATGGCTACACCTTC
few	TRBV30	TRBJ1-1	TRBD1	CAWRTGTGDTEAFF	TGTGCCTGGAGGACAGGGACGGGGGACACTGAAGCTTTCTTT
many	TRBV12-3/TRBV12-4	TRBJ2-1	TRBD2	CASSISGLYNEQFF	TGTGCCAGCAGTATTAGCGGGCTATACAATGAGCAGTTCTTC
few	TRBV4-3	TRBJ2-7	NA	CASSQAAGNSYEQYF	TGCGCCAGCAGCCAAGCGGCAGGGAACTCCTACGAGCAGTACTTC
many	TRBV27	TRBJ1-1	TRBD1	CASRGGQGMVNTEAFF	TGTGCCAGCAGGGGAGGACAGGGGATGGTGAACACTGAAGCTTTCTTT
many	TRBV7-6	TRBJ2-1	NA	CASSHLGQGEQFF	TGTGCCAGCAGCCACCTCGGGCAGGGCGAGCAGTTCTTC
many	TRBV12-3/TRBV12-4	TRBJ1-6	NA	CASSFSGGDSPLHF	TGTGCCAGCAGTTTTTCGGGGGGCGATTCACCCCTCCACTTT
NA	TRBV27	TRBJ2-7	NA	CAELGEQYF	TGTGCCGAGTTGGGAGAGCAGTACTTC
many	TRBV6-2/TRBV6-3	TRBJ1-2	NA	CASRPDPNYGYTF	TGTGCCAGCAGACCTGACCCGAACTATGGCTACACCTTC
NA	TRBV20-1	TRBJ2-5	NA	CSAYGPGGEETQYF	TGCAGTGCTTATGGTCCTGGAGGGGAAGAGACCCAGTACTTC
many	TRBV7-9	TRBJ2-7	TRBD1	CASSSTGGFDEQYF	TGTGCCAGCAGCTCAACAGGGGGGTTCGACGAGCAGTACTTC
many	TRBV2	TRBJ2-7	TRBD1	CASSKDRAEQYF	TGTGCCAGCAGTAAGGACAGGGCGGAGCAGTACTTC
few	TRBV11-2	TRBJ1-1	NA	CASSSVGRNTEAFF	TGTGCCAGCAGTTCAGTCGGACGGAACACTGAAGCTTTCTTT
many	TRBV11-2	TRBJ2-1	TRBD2	CASSLDLAGGGNEQFF	TGTGCCAGCAGCTTAGATTTAGCGGGAGGAGGCAATGAGCAGTTCTTC
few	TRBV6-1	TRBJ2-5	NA	CASSHPREKETQYF	TGTGCCAGCAGTCACCCTAGAGAAAAAGAGACCCAGTACTTC
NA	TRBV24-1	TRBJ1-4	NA	CATSDERGKLFF	TGTGCCACCAGTGACGAGAGGGGAAAACTGTTTTTT
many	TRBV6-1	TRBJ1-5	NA	CASSEREAASNQPQHF	TGTGCCAGCAGTGAAAGGGAGGCGGCTAGCAATCAGCCCCAGCATTTT
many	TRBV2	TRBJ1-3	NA	CASSEGSGPDSGNTIYF	TGTGCCAGCAGTGAAGGCTCAGGGCCTGACTCTGGAAACACCATATATTTT
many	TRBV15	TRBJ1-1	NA	CATSRERRAESAFF	TGTGCCACCAGCAGAGAAAGAAGGGCAGAATCAGCTTTCTTT
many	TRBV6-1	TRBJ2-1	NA	CASRPDSGLQYNEQFF	TGTGCCAGCAGACCTGATTCTGGACTACAATACAATGAGCAGTTCTTC
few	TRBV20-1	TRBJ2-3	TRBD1	CRFGTGGDTQYF	TGCAGATTCGGGACAGGGGGTGATACGCAGTATTTT
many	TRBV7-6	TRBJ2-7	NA	CASSATAYYEQYF	TGTGCCAGCAGCGCGACAGCTTACTACGAGCAGTACTTC